Included here is one T cell receptor (beta chain) sequence, with context. Antigen unknown. This sample is drawn from a study of OX40 agonist ivuxolimab in advanced cancers. Study information: The dose-escalation cohort was approximately 80% male, with a mean age of around 60 years, ranging roughly 20 to 90. General observations from the study: In general, CD8+ T cells held more expanded clones than CD4+ did, on average.

Generated by immunoSEQ multiplex PCR, the TCRdb table keeps only in-frame clones and is missing some. Among about 110,000 clones listed, around nine tenths were seen once. The CDR3 loop spans 13 amino acids. Germline V lookup: CDR1 SGHAT, CDR2 FQDESV (reference sequence). V was shortened by 5 bases and J by 0 bases, with 7 bases between the two germline ends. The source was CD4+ or CD8+ T cells sorted from blood, collected in a trial of the OX40 agonist ivuxolimab. The gene calls are TRBV11-1 and TRBJ2-5; a weak D match, TRBD2 (6 bases). This receptor was identified in an adult with an advanced solid tumor such as melanoma, head and neck, liver or kidney cancer. CDR3 nucleotides: TGTGCCAGCAGCCGGGACTACCAAGAGACCCAGTACTTC. Amino acid sequence: CASSRDYQETQYF.